These 8 T cell receptor beta chains were all obtained from the same sample, sequenced in a study of low-dose radiotherapy and immunotherapy resistance in tumors. TRAV- and TRBV-specific primers primed first-strand cDNA, covering alpha and beta chains. TCR amplification used 20 to 25 PCR cycles, a constant-region primer and a V-primer adapter. TCRdb called the reads again in MiXCR, with one record for every CDR3 protein. The sample has tens of thousands of distinct CDR3 sequences, approximately 26% seen once. Time point meaning: after trial treatment. Described treatment: LDRT plus nivolumab, ipilimumab, low-dose cyclophosphamide and aspirin (RACIN trial). The sample here was PBMCs, taken after low-dose radiotherapy plus immunotherapy. The receptors originated from a male donor with prostate cancer.

This clonotype was recorded many times. The V call is TRBV2, the J call TRBJ2-7; D gene uncertain. CDR1 is SNHLY and CDR2 is FYNNEI in the germline V gene. The CDR3 contains 14 residues. V lost 10 bases, J lost 4 bases, and 20 bases lay in between. CDR3 coding DNA: TGTGCCACAGTAGACGAACGGAAGTCTTACGAGCAGTACTTC. It specifies CATVDERKSYEQYF.

In this sample, this clonotype turned up many times. The chain employs TRBV10-3 and TRBJ2-3; TRBD1 is a possible D gene (5 bases). Germline values: CDR1 ENHRY, CDR2 SYGVKD. The V and J ends lost 3 bases and 2 bases respectively, with 9 bases between them. CDR3 length equals 14 residues. CDR3 bases: TGTGCCATCAGTGATGTGGGGCACACAGATACGCAGTATTTT. Protein: CAISDVGHTDTQYF.

This clonotype was recorded at least ten times. The chain employs TRBV30 and TRBJ2-1, with D uncertain. V gave up 3 bases and J gave up 6 bases, with 12 bases separating them. The CDR3 has 13 residues. Germline CDR1 is GTSNPN and CDR2 is SVGIG (reference sequence). The CDR3 loop is CAWSGRPGNEQFF. The CDR3 bases are TGTGCCTGGAGCGGACGTCCGGGCAATGAGCAGTTCTTC.

This clonotype was counted ten times or more. CDR3 region: CAIRDMADTQYF. In nucleotides, the CDR3 is TGTGCCATCAGGGACATGGCAGATACGCAGTATTTT. This chain links TRBV10-3 with TRBJ2-3; tentative D call: TRBD1 (5 bases). The CDR3 totals 12 residues. V lost 6 bases and J lost 4, with 8 bases in between. The V gene's germline CDR1 is ENHRY and CDR2 SYGVKD.

This clonotype was counted at least ten times. The V gene is TRBV10-3, the J gene TRBJ2-5, with 7 bases lining up with TRBD1. The V gene end was trimmed by 4 bases and the J gene end by 5 bases; junction bases not matched to a gene: 13. This CDR3 comprises 16 residues. Germline CDR1 ENHRY, CDR2 SYGVKD. The CDR3, as DNA: TGTGCCATCAGTGCGAGGACAGGCCGCACCACCGAGACCCAGTACTTC. Protein product: CAISARTGRTTETQYF.

Notes on this clonotype: This sequence is one base from a far larger clone and is likely a read error. V is TRBV13 and J is TRBJ2-5; TRBD1 agrees at 8 bases. This CDR3 region has 15 residues. Germline V CDR1 and CDR2: PRHDT, FYEKMQ (reference sequence). Losses at the gene ends were 3 bases for V and 11 bases for J; bases not matched to a gene: 14. The CDR3 coding sequence is TGTGCCAGCAGCTTTCAGGGGGCCCCCTACAATGAGCAGTACTTC. Protein product: CASSFQGAPYNEQYF.

Many counts were recorded for this clonotype. V and J are TRBV11-2 and TRBJ2-7; tentative D call: TRBD2 (6 bases). CDR3 length equals 14 residues. Germline lookup yields CDR1 SGHAT and CDR2 FQNNGV. V lost 4 bases and J lost 2, with 12 bases in between. The CDR3 loop is CASSSLRGTYEQYF. For the CDR3, the DNA is TGTGCCAGCAGCTCCCTCCGCGGGACCTACGAGCAGTACTTC.

This clonotype was picked up many times. The CDR3 coding sequence is TGCAGCGTTGACCTAGTTCCAGATACGCAGTATTTT. Amino acid sequence: CSVDLVPDTQYF. The genes are TRBV29-1 and TRBJ2-3; D unresolved. V was pared by 3 bases and J by 4 bases, with 8 bases between. Germline loops: CDR1 SQVTM, CDR2 ANQGSEA. The CDR3 runs to 12 residues.